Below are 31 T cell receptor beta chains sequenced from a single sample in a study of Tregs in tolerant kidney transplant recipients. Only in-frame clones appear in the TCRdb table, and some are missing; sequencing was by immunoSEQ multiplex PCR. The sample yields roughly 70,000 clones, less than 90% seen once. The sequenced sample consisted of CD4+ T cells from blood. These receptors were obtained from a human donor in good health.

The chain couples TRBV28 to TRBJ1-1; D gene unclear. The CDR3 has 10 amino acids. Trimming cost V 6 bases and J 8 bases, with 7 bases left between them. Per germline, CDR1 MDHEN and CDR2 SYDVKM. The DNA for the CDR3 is TGTGCCAGCAGCGGACGGGAAGCTTTCTTT. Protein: CASSGREAFF. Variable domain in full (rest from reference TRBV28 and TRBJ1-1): DVKVTQSSRYLVKRTGEKVFLECVQDMDHENMFWYRQDPGLGLRLIYFSYDVKMKEKGDIPEGYSVSREKKERFSLILESASTNQTSMYLCASSGREAFFGQGTRLTVV.

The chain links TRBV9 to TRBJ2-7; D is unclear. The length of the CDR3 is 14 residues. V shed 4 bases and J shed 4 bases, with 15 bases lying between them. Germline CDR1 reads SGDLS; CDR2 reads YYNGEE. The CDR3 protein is CASSPGALDYEQYF. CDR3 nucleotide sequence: TGTGCCAGCAGCCCAGGAGCCCTTGATTACGAGCAGTACTTC.

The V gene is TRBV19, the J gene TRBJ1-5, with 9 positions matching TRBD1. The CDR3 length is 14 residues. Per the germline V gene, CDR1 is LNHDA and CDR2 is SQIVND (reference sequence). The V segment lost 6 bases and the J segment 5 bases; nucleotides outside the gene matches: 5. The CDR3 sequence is CASRLGQGYQPQHF. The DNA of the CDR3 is TGTGCCAGTAGGTTGGGACAGGGATATCAGCCCCAGCATTTT. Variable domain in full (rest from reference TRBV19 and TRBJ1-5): DGGITQSPKYLFRKEGQNVTLSCEQNLNHDAMYWYRQDPGQGLRLIYYSQIVNDFQKGDIAEGYSVSREKKESFPLTVTSAQKNPTAFYLCASRLGQGYQPQHFGDGTRLSIL.

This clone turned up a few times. The CDR3 nucleotides read TGTGCCAGCAGCTTACTCGGACCCCGGAACACTGAAGCTTTCTTT. Translation gives CASSLLGPRNTEAFF. The chain joins TRBV11-3 to TRBJ1-1; D ambiguous. From germline, CDR1 is SGHNT and CDR2 YENEEA. The CDR3 has 15 amino acids. Trimming removed 2 bases at V and 1 base at J, with 11 bases between.

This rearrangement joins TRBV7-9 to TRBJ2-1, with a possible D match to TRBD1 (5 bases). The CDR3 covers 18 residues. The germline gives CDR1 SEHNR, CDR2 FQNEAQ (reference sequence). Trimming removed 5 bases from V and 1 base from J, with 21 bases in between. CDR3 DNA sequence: TGTGCCAGCAGCCCGCTACATAGGGGTCGAGCGTCCTACAATGAGCAGTTCTTC. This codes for CASSPLHRGRASYNEQFF.

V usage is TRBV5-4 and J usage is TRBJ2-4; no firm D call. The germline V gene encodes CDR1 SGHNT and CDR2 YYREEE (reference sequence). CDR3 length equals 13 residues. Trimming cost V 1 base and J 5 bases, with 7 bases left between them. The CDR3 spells CASSLQAENIQYF. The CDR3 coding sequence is TGTGCCAGCAGCTTGCAGGCCGAAAACATTCAGTACTTC. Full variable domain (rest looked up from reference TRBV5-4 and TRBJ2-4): ETGVTQSPTHLIKTRGQQVTLRCSSQSGHNTVSWYQQALGQGPQFIFQYYREEENGRGNFPPRFSGLQFPNYSSELNVNALELDDSALYLCASSLQAENIQYFGAGTRLSVL.

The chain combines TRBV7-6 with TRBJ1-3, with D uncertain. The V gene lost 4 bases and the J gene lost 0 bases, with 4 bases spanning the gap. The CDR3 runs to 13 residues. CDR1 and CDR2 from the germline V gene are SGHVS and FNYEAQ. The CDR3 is CASSSPSGNTIYF. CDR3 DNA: TGTGCCAGCAGCTCCCCCTCTGGAAACACCATATATTTT.

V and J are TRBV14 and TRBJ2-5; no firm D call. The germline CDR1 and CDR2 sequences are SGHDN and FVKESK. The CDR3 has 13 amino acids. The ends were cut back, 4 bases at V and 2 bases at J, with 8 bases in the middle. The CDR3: CASSPSRQETQYF. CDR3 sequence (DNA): TGTGCCAGCAGCCCTAGTCGACAAGAGACCCAGTACTTC.

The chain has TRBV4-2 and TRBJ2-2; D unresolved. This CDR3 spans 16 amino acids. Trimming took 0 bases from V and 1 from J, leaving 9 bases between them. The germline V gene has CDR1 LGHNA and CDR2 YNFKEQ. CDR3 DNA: TGTGCCAGCAGCCAAGACCCGGGTAGGAACACCGGGGAGCTGTTTTTT. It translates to CASSQDPGRNTGELFF.

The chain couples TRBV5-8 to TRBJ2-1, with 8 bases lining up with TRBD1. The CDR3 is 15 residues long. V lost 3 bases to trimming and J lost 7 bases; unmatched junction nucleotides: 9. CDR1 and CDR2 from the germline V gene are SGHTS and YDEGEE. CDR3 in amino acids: CASSSRQGSRNEQFF. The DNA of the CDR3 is TGTGCCAGCAGCTCTCGACAGGGGTCTAGGAATGAGCAGTTCTTC.

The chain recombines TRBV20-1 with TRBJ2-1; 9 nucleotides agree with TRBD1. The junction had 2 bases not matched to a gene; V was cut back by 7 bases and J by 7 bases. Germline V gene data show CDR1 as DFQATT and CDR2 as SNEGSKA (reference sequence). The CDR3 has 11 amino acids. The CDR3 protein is CSGGQGNEQFF. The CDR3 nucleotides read TGCAGTGGGGGACAGGGAAATGAGCAGTTCTTC.

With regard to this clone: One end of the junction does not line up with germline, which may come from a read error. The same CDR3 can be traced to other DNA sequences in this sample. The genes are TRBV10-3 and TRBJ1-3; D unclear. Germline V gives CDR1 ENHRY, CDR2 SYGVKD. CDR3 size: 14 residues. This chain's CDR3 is CAILASGPGNTIYF. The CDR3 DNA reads TGCGCCATCTTAGCGTCCGGGCCTGGAAACACCATATATTTT.

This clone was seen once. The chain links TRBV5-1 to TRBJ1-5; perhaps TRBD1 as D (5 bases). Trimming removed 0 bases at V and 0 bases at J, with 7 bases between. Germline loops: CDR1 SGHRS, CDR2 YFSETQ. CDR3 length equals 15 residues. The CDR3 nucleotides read TGCGCCAGCAGCTTGGTGGGGGATAGCAATCAGCCCCAGCATTTT. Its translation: CASSLVGDSNQPQHF. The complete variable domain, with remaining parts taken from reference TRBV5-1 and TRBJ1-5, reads KAGVTQTPRYLIKTRGQQVTLSCSPISGHRSVSWYQQTPGQGLQFLFEYFSETQRNKGNFPGRFSGRQFSNSRSEMNVSTLELGDSALYLCASSLVGDSNQPQHFGDGTRLSIL.

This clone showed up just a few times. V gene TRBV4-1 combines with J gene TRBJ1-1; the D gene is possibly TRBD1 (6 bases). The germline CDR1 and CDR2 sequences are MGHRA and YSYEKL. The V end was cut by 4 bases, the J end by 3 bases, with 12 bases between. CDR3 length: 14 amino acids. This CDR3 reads CASSLTTGYTEAFF. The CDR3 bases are TGCGCCAGCAGCCTAACAACAGGGTACACTGAAGCTTTCTTT.

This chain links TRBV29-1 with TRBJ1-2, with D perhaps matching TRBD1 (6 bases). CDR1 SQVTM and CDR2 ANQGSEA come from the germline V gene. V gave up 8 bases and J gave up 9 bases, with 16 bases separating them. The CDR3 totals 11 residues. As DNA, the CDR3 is TGCAGCACCCAAAGCAGGGGACGCTACACCTTC. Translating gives CSTQSRGRYTF.

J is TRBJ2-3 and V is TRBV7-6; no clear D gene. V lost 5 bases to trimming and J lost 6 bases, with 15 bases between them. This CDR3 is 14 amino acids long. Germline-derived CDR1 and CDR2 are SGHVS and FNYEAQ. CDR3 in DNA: TGTGCCAGCAGCCCCCGGACCATTAGGGATACGCAGTATTTT. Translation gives CASSPRTIRDTQYF.

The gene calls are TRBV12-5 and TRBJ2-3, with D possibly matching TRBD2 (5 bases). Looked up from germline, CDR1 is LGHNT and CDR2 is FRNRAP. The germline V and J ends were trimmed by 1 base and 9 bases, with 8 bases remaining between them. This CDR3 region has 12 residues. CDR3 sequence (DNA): TGTGCTAGTGGTTTGGGGGAGTCCACGCAGTATTTT. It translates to CASGLGESTQYF. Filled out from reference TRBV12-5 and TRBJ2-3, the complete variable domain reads DARVTQTPRHKVTEMGQEVTMRCQPILGHNTVFWYRQTMMQGLELLAYFRNRAPLDDSGMPKDRFSAEMPDATLATLKIQPSEPRDSAVYFCASGLGESTQYFGPGTRLTVL.

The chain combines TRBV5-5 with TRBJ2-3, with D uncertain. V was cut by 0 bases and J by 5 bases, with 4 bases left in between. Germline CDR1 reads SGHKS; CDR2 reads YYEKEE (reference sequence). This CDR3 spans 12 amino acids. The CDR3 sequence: CASSLEVDTQYF. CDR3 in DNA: TGTGCCAGCAGCTTGGAGGTAGATACGCAGTATTTT.

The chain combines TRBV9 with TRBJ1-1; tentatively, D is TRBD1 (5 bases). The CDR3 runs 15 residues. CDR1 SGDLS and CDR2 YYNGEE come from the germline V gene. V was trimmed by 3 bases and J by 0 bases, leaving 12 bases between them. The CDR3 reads CASSAMGPLNTEAFF. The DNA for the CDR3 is TGTGCCAGCAGCGCGATGGGACCCTTGAACACTGAAGCTTTCTTT.

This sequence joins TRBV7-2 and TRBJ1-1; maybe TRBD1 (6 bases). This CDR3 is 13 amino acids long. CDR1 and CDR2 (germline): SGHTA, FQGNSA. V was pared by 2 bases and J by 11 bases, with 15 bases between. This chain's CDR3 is CASSLYPGEQAFF. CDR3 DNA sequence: TGTGCCAGCAGCTTATACCCAGGGGAACAGGCTTTCTTT.

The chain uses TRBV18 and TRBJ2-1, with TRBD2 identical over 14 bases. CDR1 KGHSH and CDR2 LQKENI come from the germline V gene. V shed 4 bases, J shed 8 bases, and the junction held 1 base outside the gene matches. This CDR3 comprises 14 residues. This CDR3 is CASSLTSGRDEQFF. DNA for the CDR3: TGTGCCAGCTCACTGACTAGCGGGAGGGATGAGCAGTTCTTC. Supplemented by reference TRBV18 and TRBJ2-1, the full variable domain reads NAGVMQNPRHLVRRRGQEARLRCSPMKGHSHVYWYRQLPEEGLKFMVYLQKENIIDESGMPKERFSAEFPKEGPSILRIQQVVRGDSAAYFCASSLTSGRDEQFFGPGTRLTVL.

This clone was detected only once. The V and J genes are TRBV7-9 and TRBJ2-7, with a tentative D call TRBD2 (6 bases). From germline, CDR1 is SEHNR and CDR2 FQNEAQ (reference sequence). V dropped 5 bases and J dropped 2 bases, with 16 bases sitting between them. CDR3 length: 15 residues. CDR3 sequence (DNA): TGTGCCAGCAGCCCTACGATGGGGGAGGCCTACGAGCAGTACTTC. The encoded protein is CASSPTMGEAYEQYF.

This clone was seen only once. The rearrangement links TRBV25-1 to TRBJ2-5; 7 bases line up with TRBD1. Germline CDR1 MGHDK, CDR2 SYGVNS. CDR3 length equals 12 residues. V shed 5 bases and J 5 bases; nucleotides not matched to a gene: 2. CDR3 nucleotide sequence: TGTGCCAGCAGTTACAGGGGCGAGACCCAGTACTTC. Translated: CASSYRGETQYF.

CDR3 nucleotide sequence: TGTGCCAGCTCACCTCAACAGGGTAGAGACACTGAAGCTTTCTTT. Translating gives CASSPQQGRDTEAFF. V gene TRBV18 combines with J gene TRBJ1-1; weak D call: TRBD1 (6 bases). The CDR3 has 15 residues. The V end was cut by 3 bases, the J end by 3 bases, with 14 bases between. CDR1 is KGHSH and CDR2 is LQKENI in the germline V gene.

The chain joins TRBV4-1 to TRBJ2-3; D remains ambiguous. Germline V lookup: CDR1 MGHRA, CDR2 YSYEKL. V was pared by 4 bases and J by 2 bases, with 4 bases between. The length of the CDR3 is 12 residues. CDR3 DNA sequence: TGCGCCAGCAGCCTCCCCACAGATACGCAGTATTTT. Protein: CASSLPTDTQYF.

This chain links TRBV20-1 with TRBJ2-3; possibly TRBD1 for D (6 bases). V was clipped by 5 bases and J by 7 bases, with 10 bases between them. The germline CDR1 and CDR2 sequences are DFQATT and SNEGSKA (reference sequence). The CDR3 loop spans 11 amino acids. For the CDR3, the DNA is TGCAGTGCTGGGACATCCCATACGCAGTATTTT. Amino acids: CSAGTSHTQYF.

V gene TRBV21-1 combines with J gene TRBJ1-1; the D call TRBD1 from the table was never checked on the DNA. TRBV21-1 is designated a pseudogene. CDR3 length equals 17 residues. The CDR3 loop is CASTEIGDRPMNTEAFF. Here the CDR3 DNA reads TGTGCCAGCACCGAAATCGGGGACAGGCCAATGAACACTGAAGCTTTCTTT.

The CDR3 reads CSVQDSLRSIYGYTF. The DNA of the CDR3 is TGCAGCGTCCAGGACAGTCTTCGATCTATCTATGGCTACACCTTC. The chain recombines TRBV29-1 with TRBJ1-2, with D perhaps matching TRBD1 (6 bases). Per germline, CDR1 SQVTM and CDR2 ANQGSEA. The V gene lost 6 bases and the J gene lost 4 bases, with 21 bases spanning the gap. CDR3 size: 15 residues.

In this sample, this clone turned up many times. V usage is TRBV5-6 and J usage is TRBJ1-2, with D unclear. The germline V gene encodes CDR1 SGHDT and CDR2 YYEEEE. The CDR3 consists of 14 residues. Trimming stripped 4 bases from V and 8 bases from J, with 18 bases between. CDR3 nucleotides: TGTGCCAGCAGCCCGGTCGGCAGCCACGAGGGCTACACCTTC. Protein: CASSPVGSHEGYTF.

The CDR3 coding sequence is TGTGCCAGCAGCCCCATACAGGGCCTGAATGAAAAACTGTTTTTT. Encoded protein: CASSPIQGLNEKLFF. The genes are TRBV7-9 and TRBJ1-4, with D maybe TRBD1 (6 bases). This CDR3 has 15 residues. Trimming took off 5 bases at V and 5 bases at J, with 15 bases between the two ends. The germline CDR1 and CDR2 sequences are SEHNR and FQNEAQ (reference sequence).

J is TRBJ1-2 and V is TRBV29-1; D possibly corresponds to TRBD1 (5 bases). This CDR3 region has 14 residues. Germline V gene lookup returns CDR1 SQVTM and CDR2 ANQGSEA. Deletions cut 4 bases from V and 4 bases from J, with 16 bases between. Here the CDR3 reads CSVVSMGVSYGYTF. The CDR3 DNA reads TGCAGCGTTGTTAGTATGGGGGTTTCCTATGGCTACACCTTC.